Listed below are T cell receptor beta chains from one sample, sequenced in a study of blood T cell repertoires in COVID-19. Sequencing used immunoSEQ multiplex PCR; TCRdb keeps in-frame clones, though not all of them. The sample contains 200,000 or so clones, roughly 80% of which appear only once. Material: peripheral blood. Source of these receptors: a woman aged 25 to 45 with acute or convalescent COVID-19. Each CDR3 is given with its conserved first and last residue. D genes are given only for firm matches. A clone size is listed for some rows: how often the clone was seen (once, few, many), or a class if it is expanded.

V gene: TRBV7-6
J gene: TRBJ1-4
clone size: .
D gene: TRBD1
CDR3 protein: CASSPTGTGAYPNEKLFF
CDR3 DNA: TGTGCCAGCAGCCCAACCGGGACAGGGGCCTACCCTAATGAAAAACTGTTTTTT

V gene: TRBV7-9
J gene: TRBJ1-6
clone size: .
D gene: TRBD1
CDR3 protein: CASIQQGADNNSPLHF
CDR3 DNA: TGTGCCAGCATACAACAGGGGGCTGATAATAATTCACCCCTCCACTTT

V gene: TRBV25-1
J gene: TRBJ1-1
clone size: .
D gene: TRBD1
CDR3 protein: CASSGSWRRAGGSTEAFF
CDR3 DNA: TGTGCCAGCAGTGGCAGTTGGAGGCGGGCAGGGGGCTCCACTGAAGCTTTCTTT

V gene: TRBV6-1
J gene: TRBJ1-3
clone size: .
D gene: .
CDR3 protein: CASSEVEGNTIYF
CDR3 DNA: TGTGCCAGCAGTGAAGTTGAGGGAAACACCATATATTTT

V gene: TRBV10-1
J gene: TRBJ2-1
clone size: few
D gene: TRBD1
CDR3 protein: CASSGGQENYNEQFF
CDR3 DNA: TGCGCCAGCAGTGGAGGACAGGAAAACTACAATGAGCAGTTCTTC

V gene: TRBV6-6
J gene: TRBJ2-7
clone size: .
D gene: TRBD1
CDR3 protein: CASSYSGTGPYEQYF
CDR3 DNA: TGTGCCAGCAGTTACTCCGGGACAGGGCCATACGAGCAGTACTTC

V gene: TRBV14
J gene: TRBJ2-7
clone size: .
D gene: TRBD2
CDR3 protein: CASSRPSGVYEQYF
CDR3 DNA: TGTGCCAGCAGCCGCCCAAGCGGGGTCTACGAGCAGTACTTC

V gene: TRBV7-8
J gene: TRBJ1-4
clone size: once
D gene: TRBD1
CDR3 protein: CASSRRTGREKLFF
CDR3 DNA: TGTGCCAGCAGCAGAAGGACAGGGAGGGAAAAACTGTTTTTT

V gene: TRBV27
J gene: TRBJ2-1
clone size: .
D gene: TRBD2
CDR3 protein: CASRLTGLAGGNEQFF
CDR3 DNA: TGTGCCAGCAGACTGACGGGACTAGCGGGAGGCAATGAGCAGTTCTTC

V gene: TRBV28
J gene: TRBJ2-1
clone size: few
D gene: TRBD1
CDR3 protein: CASSSHRGIINEQFF
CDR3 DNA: TGTGCCAGCAGTTCGCACAGGGGGATCATCAATGAGCAGTTCTTC

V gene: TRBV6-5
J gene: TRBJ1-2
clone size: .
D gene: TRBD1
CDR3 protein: CASSPKPTGGFGYTF
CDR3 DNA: TGTGCCAGCAGTCCCAAACCTACAGGGGGCTTTGGCTACACCTTC

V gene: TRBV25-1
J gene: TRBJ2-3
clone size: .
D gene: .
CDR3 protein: CASTKGTSTDTQYF
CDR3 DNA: TGTGCCAGCACCAAGGGGACTTCCACAGATACGCAGTATTTT

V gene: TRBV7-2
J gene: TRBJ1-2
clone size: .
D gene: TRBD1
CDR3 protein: CASSPRQGNYGYTF
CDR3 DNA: TGTGCCAGCAGCCCAAGACAGGGTAACTATGGCTACACCTTC

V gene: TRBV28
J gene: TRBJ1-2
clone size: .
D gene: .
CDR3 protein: CASTPVRGNGIGYTF
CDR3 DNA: TGTGCCAGCACCCCCGTTCGGGGGAATGGAATTGGCTACACCTTC

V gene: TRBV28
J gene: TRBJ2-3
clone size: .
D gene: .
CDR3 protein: CASKGGHSTDTQYF
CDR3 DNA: TGTGCCAGCAAAGGGGGTCACAGCACAGATACGCAGTATTTT

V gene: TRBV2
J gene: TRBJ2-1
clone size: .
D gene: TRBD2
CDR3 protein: CASSREVAGPNEQFF
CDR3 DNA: TGTGCCAGCAGCCGCGAAGTAGCGGGTCCCAATGAGCAGTTCTTC

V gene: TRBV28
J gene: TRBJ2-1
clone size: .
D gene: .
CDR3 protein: CASSFVSEQFF
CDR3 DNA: TGTGCCAGCAGTTTCGTCTCCGAGCAGTTCTTC

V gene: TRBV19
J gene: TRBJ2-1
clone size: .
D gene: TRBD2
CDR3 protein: CASSMVRLADSYNEQFF
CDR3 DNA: TGTGCCAGTAGTATGGTTCGTCTAGCGGACTCCTACAATGAGCAGTTCTTC

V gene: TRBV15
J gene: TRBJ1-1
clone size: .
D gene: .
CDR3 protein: CATSRDRRAMNTEAFF
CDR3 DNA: TGTGCCACCAGCAGAGATAGGCGGGCGATGAACACTGAAGCTTTCTTT

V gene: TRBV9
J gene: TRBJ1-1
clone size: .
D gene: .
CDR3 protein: CASSVRFGTEAFF
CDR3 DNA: TGTGCCAGCAGCGTACGGTTTGGCACTGAAGCTTTCTTT

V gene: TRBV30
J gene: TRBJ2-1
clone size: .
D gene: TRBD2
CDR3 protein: CACRTSGDNEQFF
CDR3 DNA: TGTGCCTGCCGGACTAGCGGGGACAATGAGCAGTTCTTC

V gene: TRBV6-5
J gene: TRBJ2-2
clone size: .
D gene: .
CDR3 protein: CASSSGTWGTGELFF
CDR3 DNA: TGTGCCAGCAGTTCCGGGACTTGGGGGACCGGGGAGCTGTTTTTT

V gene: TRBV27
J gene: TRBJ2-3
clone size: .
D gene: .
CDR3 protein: CASSLSTPSGTDTQYF
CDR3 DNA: TGTGCCAGCAGTTTATCCACCCCTTCGGGCACAGATACGCAGTATTTT

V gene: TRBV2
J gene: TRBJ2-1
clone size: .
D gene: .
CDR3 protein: CASSRGASSYNEQFF
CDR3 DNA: TGTGCCAGCAGTAGGGGCGCGAGCTCCTACAATGAGCAGTTCTTC

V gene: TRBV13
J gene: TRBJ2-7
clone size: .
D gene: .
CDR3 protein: CASSLEPTTGYYEQYF
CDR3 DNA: TGTGCCAGCAGCTTAGAACCGACCACAGGGTACTACGAGCAGTACTTC

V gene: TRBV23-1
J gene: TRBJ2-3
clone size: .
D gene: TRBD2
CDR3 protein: CASSQSLGLECTDTQYF
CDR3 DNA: TGCGCCAGCAGTCAATCGCTAGGACTAGAGTGCACAGATACGCAGTATTTT

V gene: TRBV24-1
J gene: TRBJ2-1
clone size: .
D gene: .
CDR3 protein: CATSGSRGGEYNEQFF
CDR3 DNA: TGTGCCACCAGCGGCTCGAGGGGGGGGGAGTACAATGAGCAGTTCTTC

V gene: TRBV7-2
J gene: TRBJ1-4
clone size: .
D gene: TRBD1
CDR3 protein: CASSFDRGREKLFF
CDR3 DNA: TGTGCCAGCAGCTTTGACAGGGGGAGAGAAAAACTGTTTTTT

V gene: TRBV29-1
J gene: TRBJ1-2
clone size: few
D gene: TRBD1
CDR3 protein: CSVEDFRGLNGYTF
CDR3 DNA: TGCAGCGTTGAAGATTTCAGGGGGCTAAATGGCTACACCTTC

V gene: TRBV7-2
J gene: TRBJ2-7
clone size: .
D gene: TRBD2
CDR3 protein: CASSDTSGLASEQYF
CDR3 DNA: TGTGCCAGCAGCGACACCTCGGGACTAGCGAGCGAGCAGTACTTC

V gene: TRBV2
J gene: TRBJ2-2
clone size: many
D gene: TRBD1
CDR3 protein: CASSDRGRGTGELFF
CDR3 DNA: TGTGCCAGCAGTGACAGGGGGCGTGGCACCGGGGAGCTGTTTTTT

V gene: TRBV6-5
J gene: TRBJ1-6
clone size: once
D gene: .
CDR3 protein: CASSYLQQHNSPLHF
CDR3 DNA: TGTGCCAGCAGTTACTTGCAACAGCATAATTCACCCCTCCACTTT

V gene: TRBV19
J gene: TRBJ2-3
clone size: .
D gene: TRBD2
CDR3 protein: CASSQTSGGTDTQYF
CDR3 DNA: TGTGCCAGTAGTCAGACTAGCGGGGGCACAGATACGCAGTATTTT

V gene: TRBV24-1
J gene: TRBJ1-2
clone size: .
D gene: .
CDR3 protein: CATSDPKHGYTF
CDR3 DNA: TGTGCCACCAGTGACCCTAAGCATGGCTACACCTTC

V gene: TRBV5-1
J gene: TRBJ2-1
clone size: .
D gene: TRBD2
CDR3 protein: CASREFSGGNNEQFF
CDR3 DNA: TGCGCCAGCAGGGAGTTCAGCGGGGGCAACAATGAGCAGTTCTTC

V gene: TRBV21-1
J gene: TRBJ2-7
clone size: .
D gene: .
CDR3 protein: CASSSRQGEGYEQYF
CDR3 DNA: TGTGCCAGCAGCTCCCGACAGGGGGAAGGATACGAGCAGTACTTC

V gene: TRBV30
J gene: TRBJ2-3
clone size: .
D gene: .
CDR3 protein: CAWTDIRADTQYF
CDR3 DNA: TGTGCCTGGACGGACATTAGGGCAGATACGCAGTATTTT

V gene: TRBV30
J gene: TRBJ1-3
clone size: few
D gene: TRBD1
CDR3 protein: CAWSLTGGPGNTIYF
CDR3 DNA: TGTGCCTGGAGTTTGACAGGGGGCCCCGGAAACACCATATATTTT

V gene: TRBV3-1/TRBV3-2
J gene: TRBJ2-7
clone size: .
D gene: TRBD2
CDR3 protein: CASSQFGRTSGTEQYF
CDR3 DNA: TGTGCCAGCAGCCAATTTGGGCGGACTAGCGGGACCGAGCAGTACTTC

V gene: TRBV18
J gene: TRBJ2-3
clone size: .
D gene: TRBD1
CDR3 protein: CASSLSGTGSTDTQYF
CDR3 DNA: TGTGCCAGCTCACTCTCCGGGACAGGGAGCACAGATACGCAGTATTTT

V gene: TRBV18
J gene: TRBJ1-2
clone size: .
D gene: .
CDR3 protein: CASSPTVVVQGRNYGYTF
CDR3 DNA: TGTGCCAGCTCACCAACGGTTGTAGTCCAGGGGCGCAACTATGGCTACACCTTC

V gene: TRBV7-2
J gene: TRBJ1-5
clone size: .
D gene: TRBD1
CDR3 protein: CASSFRGAGGTQPQHF
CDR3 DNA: TGTGCCAGCAGCTTTAGAGGGGCAGGGGGCACTCAGCCCCAGCATTTT

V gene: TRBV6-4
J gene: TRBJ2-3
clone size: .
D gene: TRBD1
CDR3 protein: CASSDGTGDTDTQYF
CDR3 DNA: TGTGCCAGCAGTGACGGGACAGGGGACACAGATACGCAGTATTTT

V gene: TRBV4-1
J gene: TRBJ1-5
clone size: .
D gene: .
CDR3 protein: CASSQVAGNSNQPQHF
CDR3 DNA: TGCGCCAGCAGCCAAGTGGCAGGGAATAGCAATCAGCCCCAGCATTTT

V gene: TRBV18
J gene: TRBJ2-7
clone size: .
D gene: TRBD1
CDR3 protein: CASSPQAGGEQYF
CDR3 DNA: TGTGCCAGCTCACCACAGGCAGGGGGAGAGCAGTACTTC

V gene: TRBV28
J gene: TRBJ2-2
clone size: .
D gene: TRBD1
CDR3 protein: CASRQTGTGLTGELFF
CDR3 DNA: TGTGCCAGCAGACAGACCGGGACAGGGTTGACCGGGGAGCTGTTTTTT

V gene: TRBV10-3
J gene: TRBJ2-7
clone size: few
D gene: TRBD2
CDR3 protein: CAISATSGVSEQYF
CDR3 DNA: TGTGCCATCAGTGCGACTAGCGGGGTGAGCGAGCAGTACTTC

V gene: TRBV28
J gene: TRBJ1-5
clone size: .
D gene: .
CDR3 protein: CASSFQRGGQPQHF
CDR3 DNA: TGTGCCAGCAGTTTTCAAAGGGGCGGTCAGCCCCAGCATTTT

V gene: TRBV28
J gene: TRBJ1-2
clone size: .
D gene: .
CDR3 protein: CASSISGGAGGYTF
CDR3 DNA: TGTGCCAGCAGTATTTCCGGCGGCGCTGGAGGCTACACCTTC

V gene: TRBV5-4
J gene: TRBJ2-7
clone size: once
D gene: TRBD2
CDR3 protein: CASSLAGTSGSYEQYF
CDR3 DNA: TGTGCCAGCAGCTTGGCCGGGACTAGCGGCTCCTACGAGCAGTACTTC

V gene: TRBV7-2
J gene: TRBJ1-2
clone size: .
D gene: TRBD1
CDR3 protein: CASGTSLRGPTNYGYTF
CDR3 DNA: TGTGCCAGCGGTACGTCTCTCAGGGGGCCCACTAACTATGGCTACACCTTC

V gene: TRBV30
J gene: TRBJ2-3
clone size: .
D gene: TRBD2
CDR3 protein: CAWKVAGGSTDTQYF
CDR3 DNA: TGTGCCTGGAAGGTAGCGGGGGGGAGCACAGATACGCAGTATTTT

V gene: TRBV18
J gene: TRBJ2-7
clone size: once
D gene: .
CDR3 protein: CASSPRTVSYEQYF
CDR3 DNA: TGTGCCAGCTCCCCACGGACAGTCTCCTACGAGCAGTACTTC